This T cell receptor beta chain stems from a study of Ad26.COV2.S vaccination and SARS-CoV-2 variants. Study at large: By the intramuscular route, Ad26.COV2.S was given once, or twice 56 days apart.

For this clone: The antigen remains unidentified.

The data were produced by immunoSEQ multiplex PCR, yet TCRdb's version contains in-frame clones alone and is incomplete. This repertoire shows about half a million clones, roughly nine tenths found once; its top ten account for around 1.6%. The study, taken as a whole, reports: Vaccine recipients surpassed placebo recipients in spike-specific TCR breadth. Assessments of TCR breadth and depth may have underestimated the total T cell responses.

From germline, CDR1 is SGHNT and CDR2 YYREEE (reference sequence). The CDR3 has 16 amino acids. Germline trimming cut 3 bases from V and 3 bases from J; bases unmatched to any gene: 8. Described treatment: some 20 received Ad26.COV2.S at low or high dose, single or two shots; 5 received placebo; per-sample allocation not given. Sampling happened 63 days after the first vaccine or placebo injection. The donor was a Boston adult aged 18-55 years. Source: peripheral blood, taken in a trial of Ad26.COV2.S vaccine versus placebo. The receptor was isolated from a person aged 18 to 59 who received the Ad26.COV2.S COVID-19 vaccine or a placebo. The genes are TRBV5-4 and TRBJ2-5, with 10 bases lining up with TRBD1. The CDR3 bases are TGTGCCAGCAGCTCGGGTACCGGGACAGGGGAAGAGACCCAGTACTTC. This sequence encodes CASSSGTGTGEETQYF.